Below, 4 T cell receptor beta chains from the same sample are listed, as sequenced in a study of tumor and adjacent non-tumor tissue in lung cancer. Three rounds of nested PCR, following a modified ARM-PCR protocol, produced the TCRbeta library. MiXCR, run by TCRdb on the multiplex PCR reads, gives a single entry per CDR3 protein. The profile shows around 140,000 distinct CDR3 sequences, around 66% of them singletons. This sample's RNA came from whole unsorted tissue. The specimen sequenced was lung tumor tissue. The receptors were sampled from a man between 60 and 75 years old with small cell lung cancer.

The CDR3 here is CASSLGANTDTQYF. Here the CDR3 DNA reads TGTGCCAGCAGCTTAGGGGCCAACACAGATACGCAGTATTTT. This chain links TRBV7-8 with TRBJ2-3, with unresolved D. Trimming cost V 1 base and J 2 bases, with 7 bases left between them. The germline CDR1 and CDR2 sequences are SGHVS and FQNEAQ. The CDR3 is 14 residues long.

The chain is built from TRBV11-3 and TRBJ2-3; no reliable D call. Germline assignment: CDR1 SGHNT and CDR2 YENEEA. Trimming stripped 7 bases from V and 15 bases from J, with 20 bases between. The CDR3 contains 12 residues. The CDR3 loop reads CASKEYTDTRYF. The CDR3 bases are TGTGCCAGCAAAGAGTACACAGATACGCGATATTTT. Full variable domain (rest looked up from reference TRBV11-3 and TRBJ2-3): EAGVVQSPRYKIIEKKQPVAFWCNPISGHNTLYWYLQNLGQGPELLIRYENEEAVDDSQLPKDRFSAERLKGVDSTLKIQPAELGDSAVYLCASKEYTDTRYFGPGTRLTVL.

With respect to this clonotype: A read error may account for a junction end that differs from germline. V and J are TRBV6-2 or TRBV6-3 and TRBJ2-4; 9 positions agree with TRBD2. This CDR3 is built from 15 residues. The V gene's germline CDR1 is MNHEY and CDR2 SVGEGT. CDR3: CATSYGRPAGGAQYF. As DNA, the CDR3 is TGTGCCACCAGTTACGGTCGGCCAGCGGGAGGTGCTCAGTACTTC.

A remark on this clonotype: One end of the junction is discordant with germline, which a read error may explain. The V gene is TRBV6-2 or TRBV6-3, the J gene TRBJ1-1; 9 nucleotides line up with TRBD1. The CDR3 has 16 residues. CDR1 is MNHEY and CDR2 is SVGEGT in the germline V gene. CDR3 protein: CASSYAGQGTNTEVFF. As DNA, the CDR3 is TGTGCCAGCAGTTACGCAGGACAGGGGACGAACACTGAAGTTTTCTTT.